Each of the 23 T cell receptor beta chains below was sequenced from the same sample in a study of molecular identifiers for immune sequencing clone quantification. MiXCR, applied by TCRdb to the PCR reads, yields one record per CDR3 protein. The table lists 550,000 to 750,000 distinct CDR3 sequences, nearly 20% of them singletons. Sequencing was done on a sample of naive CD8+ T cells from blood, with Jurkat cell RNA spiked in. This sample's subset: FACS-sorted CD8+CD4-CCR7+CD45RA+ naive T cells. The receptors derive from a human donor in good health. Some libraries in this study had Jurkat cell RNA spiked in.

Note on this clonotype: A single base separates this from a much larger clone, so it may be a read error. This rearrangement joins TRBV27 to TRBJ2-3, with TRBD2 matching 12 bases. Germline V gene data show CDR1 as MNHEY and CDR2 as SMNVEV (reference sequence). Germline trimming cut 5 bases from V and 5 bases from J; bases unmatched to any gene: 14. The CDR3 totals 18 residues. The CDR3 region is CASSTKAGLAGLGDTQYF. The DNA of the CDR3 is TGTGCCAGCAGTACAAAGGCAGGACTAGCGGGGTTAGGAGATACGCAGTATTTT.

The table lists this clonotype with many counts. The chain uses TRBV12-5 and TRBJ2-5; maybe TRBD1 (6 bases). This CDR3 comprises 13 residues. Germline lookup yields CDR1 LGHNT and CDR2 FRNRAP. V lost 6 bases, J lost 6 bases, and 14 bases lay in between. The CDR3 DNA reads TGTGCTAGTGGGGAACAGGGCAGGAAGACCCAGTACTTC. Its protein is CASGEQGRKTQYF.

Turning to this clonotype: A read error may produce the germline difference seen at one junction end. The CDR3 region has the DNA TGTGCCAGCAGCGTCGGACAGGGTAACACTGTAGCTTTCTTT. Translated: CASSVGQGNTVAFF. This sequence joins TRBV6-5 and TRBJ1-1; 8 nucleotides match TRBD1. Germline CDR1 is MNHEY and CDR2 is SVGAGI. This CDR3 contains 14 residues.

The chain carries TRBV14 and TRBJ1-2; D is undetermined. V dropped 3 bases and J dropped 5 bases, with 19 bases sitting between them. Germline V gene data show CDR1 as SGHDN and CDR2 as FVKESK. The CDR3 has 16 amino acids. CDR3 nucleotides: TGTGCCAGCAGCCACTGCCGAGCTGGGGAATCTTATGGCTACACCTTC. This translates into CASSHCRAGESYGYTF.

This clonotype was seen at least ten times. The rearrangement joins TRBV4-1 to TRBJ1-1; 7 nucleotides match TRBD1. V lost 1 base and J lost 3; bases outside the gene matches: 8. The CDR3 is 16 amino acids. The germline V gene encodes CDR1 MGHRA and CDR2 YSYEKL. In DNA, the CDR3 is TGCGCCAGCAGCCAAGTATGGACAGGTCCCGACACTGAAGCTTTCTTT. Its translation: CASSQVWTGPDTEAFF.

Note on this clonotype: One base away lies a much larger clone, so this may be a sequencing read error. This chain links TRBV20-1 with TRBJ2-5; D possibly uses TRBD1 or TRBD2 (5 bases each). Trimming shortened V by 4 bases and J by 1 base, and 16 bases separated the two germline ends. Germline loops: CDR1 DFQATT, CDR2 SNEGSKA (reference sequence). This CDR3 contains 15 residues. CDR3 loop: CSATDDGAIQETQYF. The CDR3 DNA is TGCAGTGCTACTGACGACGGGGCGATCCAAGAGACCCAGTACTTC.

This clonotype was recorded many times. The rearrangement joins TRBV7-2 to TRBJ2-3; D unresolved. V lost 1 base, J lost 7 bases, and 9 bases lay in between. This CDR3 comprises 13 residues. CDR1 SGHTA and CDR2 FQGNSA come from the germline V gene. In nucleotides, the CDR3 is TGTGCCAGCAGCTTAGGCGGCCGCAATACGCAGTATTTT. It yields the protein CASSLGGRNTQYF.

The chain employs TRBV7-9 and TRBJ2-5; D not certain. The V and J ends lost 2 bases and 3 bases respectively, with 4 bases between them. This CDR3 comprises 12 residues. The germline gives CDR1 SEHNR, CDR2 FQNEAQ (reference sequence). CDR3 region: CASSLLKETQYF. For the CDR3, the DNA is TGTGCCAGCAGCTTACTAAAAGAGACCCAGTACTTC. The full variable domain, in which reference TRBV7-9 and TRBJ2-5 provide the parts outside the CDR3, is DTGVSQNPRHKITKRGQNVTFRCDPISEHNRLYWYRQTLGQGPEFLTYFQNEAQLEKSRLLSDRFSAERPKGSFSTLEIQRTEQGDSAMYLCASSLLKETQYFGPGTRLLVL.

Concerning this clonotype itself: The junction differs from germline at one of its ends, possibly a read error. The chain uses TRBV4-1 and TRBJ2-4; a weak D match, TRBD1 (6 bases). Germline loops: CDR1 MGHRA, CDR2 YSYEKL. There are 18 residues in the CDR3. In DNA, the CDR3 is TGCGCCAGCAGCCACGTACCGGACAGTAACCTAGCCAAAAACATTCAGCACTTC. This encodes CASSHVPDSNLAKNIQHF.

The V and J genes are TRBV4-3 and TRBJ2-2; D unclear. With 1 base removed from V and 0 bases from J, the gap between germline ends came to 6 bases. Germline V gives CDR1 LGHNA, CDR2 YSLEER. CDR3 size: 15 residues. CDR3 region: CASSQVTANTGELFF. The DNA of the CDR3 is TGCGCCAGCAGCCAAGTAACAGCGAACACCGGGGAGCTGTTTTTT.

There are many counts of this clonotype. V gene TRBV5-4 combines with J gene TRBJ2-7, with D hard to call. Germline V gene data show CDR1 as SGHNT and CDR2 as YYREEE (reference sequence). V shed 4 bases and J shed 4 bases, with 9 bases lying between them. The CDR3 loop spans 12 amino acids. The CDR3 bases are TGTGCCAGCAGCGGGATGGAGTACGAGCAGTACTTC. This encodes CASSGMEYEQYF.

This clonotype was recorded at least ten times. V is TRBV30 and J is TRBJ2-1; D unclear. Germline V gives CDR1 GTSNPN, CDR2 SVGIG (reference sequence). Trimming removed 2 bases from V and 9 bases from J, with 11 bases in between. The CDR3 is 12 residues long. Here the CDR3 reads CAWSSLQVEQFF. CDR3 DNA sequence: TGTGCCTGGAGTAGCTTGCAGGTTGAGCAGTTCTTC.

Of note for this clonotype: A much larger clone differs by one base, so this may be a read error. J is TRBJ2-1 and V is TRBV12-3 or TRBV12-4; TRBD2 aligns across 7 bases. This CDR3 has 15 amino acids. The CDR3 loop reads CASSLGRGVQDEQSF. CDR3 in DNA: TGTGCCAGCAGTTTAGGTCGGGGGGTACAGGATGAGCAGTCCTTC.

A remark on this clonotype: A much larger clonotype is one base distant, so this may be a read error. The CDR3 protein is CASTPSAGLAGAQYF. In DNA form, the CDR3 reads TGTGCCAGCACCCCGTCGGCCGGACTAGCCGGTGCGCAGTATTTT. The chain employs TRBV5-3 and TRBJ2-3; 8 bases agree with TRBD2. TRBV5-3 is given ORF status, its function remaining uncertain. The CDR3 contains 15 residues. V gave up 8 bases and J gave up 10 bases; unmatched junction bases: 18.

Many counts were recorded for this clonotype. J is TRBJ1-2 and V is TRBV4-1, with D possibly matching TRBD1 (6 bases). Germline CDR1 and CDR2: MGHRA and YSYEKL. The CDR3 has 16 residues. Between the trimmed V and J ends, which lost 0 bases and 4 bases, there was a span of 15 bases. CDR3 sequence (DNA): TGCGCCAGCAGCCAAGACCTAGGGACACGGGGCTATGGCTACACCTTC. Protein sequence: CASSQDLGTRGYGYTF.

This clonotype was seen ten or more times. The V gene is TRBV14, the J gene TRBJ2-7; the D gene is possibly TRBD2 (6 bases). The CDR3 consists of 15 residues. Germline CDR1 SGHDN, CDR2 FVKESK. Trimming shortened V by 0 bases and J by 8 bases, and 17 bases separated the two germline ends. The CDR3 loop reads CASSQDVALRGQQYF. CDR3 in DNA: TGTGCCAGCAGCCAAGACGTAGCTTTGCGGGGCCAGCAGTACTTC.

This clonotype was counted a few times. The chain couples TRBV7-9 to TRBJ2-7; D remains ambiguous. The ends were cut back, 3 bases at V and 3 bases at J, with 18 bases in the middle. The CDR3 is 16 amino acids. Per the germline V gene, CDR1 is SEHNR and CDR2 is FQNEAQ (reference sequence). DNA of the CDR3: TGTGCCAGCAGCTTGAACAAAGGGTTTGCTGGCTACGAGCAGTACTTC. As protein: CASSLNKGFAGYEQYF.

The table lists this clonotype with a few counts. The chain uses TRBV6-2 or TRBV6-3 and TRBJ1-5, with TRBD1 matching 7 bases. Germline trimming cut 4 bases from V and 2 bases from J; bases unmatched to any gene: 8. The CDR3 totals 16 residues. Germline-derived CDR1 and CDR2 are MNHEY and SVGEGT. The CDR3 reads CASSSQLGGGNQPQHF. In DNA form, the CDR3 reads TGTGCCAGCAGTTCACAATTAGGGGGCGGCAATCAGCCCCAGCATTTT.

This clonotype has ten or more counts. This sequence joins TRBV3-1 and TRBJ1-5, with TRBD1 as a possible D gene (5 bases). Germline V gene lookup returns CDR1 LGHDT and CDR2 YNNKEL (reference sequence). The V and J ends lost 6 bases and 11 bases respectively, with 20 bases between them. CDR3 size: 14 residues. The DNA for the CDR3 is TGTGCCAGCAGGGAGACAAGCAGGGTCAGGACCCAGCATTTT. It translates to CASRETSRVRTQHF.

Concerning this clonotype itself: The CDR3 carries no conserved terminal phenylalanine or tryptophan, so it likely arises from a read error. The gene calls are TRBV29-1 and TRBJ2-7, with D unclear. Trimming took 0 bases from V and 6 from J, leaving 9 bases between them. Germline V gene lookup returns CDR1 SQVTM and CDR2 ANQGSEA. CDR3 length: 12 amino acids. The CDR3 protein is CSVEDQTSEQYS. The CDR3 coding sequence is TGCAGCGTTGAAGATCAAACAAGCGAGCAGTACTCC.

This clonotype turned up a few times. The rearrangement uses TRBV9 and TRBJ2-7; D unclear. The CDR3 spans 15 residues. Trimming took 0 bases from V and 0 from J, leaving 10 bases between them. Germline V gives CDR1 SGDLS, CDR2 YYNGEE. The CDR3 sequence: CASSVGAVSSYEQYF. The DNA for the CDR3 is TGTGCCAGCAGCGTAGGGGCGGTGAGCTCCTACGAGCAGTACTTC.

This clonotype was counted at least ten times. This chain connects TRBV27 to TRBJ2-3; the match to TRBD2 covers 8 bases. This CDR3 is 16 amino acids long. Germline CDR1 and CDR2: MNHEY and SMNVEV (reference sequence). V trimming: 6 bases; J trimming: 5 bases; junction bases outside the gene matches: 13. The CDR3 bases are TGTGCCAGCAGCCAACTAGCGGCCATCAACGGAGATACGCAGTATTTT. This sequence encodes CASSQLAAINGDTQYF.

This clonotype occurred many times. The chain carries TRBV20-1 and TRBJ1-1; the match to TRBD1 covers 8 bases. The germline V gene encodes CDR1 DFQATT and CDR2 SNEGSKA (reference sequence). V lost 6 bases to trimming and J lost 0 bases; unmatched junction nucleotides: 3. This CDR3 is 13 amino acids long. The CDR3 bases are TGCAGTGCAAACAGGGGGATGAACACTGAAGCTTTCTTT. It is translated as CSANRGMNTEAFF.